Sequencing of this T cell receptor (beta chain) was carried out in a study of high-grade serous ovarian cancer treatment subgroups. Regarding the study as a whole: The analyses considered CDR3 and ignored CDR1 and CDR2. Without spatial data, bulk sequencing limits insight into HGSC tumor diversity.

Only in-frame clones appear in the TCRdb table, and some are missing; sequencing was by immunoSEQ multiplex PCR. The sample carries about 4,900 clones, around 72% recorded once. The CDR3 runs to 13 residues. V was trimmed by 0 bases and J by 10 bases, leaving 10 bases between them. Germline V gene data show CDR1 as LGHNA and CDR2 as YSLEER. The sample holds a few counts of this clone. What it recognizes is unknown. Tumor samples were taken before definitive surgery or chemotherapy. What was sequenced was tumor tissue. The V call is TRBV4-3, the J call TRBJ2-1; tentative D call: TRBD2 (5 bases). The sequence was obtained from a human donor with high-grade serous ovarian cancer. CDR3 DNA sequence: TGCGCCAGCAGCCAAGATGTGAGCGGAGAGCAGTTCTTC. This gives the protein CASSQDVSGEQFF.